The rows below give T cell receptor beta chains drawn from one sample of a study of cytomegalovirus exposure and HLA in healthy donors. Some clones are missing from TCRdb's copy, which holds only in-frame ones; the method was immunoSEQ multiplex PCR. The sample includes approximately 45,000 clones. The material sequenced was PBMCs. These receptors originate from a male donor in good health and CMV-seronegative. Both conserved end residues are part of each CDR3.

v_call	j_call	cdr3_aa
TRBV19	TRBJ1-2	CASSAPDRVSNGYTF
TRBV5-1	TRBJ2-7	CASSPGTASTYEQYF
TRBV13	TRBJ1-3	CASSLGRWTDSGNTIYF
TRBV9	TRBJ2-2	CASGGGMEDVGELFF
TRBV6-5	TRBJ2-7	CASSYAGTGLYEQYF
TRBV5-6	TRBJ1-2	CASSLGPGQGVRKGYTF
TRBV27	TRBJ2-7	CASSTGAYEQYF
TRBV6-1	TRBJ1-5	CASSEGRSNQPQHF
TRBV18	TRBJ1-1	CASSQPGYSGTEAFF
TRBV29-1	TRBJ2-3	CSVEEGATSGVTDTQYF
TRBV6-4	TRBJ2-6	CATGALDSYSGANVLTF
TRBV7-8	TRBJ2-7	CASSLAGTESYEQYF
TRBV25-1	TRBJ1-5	CASSGVGGQPQHF
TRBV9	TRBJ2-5	CASTPGRGGLETQYF
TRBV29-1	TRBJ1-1	CSVLQNTEAFF
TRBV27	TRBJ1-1	CASSPPGKMTEAFF
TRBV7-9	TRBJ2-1	CASGGKYNEQFF
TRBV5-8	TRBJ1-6	CASSGAGTGYSPLHF
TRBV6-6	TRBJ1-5	CASSYRWQANQPQHF
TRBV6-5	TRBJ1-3	CASSRAGASGNTIYF
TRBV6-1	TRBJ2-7	CASDRVNSYEQYF
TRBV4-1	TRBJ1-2	CASSQVYGEDPTGYTF
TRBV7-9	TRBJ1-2	CASSLAADRYGYTF
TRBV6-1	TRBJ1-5	CASSEIHRGSNQPQHF
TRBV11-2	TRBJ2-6	CASSATPSSGANVLTF
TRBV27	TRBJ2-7	CASSLTLGTGEILYEQYF
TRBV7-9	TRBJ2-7	CASSPGQGAPYEQYF